This T cell receptor beta chain was sequenced during a study of blood T cell repertoires in COVID-19. Study-level information: PBMCs, B-cell-depleted T cells, or T cells were the source of the cDNA or gDNA that made up the material.

Seattle patient enrollment occurred during active infection, with longitudinal follow-up thereafter. Libraries were prepared by immunoSEQ multiplex PCR; TCRdb keeps only in-frame clonotypes and omits some of them. The table includes hundreds of thousands of clones, 89% detected once. Per the germline V gene, CDR1 is SGHVS and CDR2 is FQNEAQ. Trimming removed 5 bases from V and 0 bases from J; junction bases left unmatched: 8. CDR3 length: 18 residues. Sample: peripheral blood. The sequence was collected from a man in his late teens or twenties with COVID-19, enrolled during active disease. The rearrangement links TRBV7-8 to TRBJ2-6; 9 positions agree with TRBD1. CDR3 nucleotides: TGTGCCAGCAGCACCAGGACAGGGGCCCTCTCTGGGGCCAACGTCCTGACTTTC. This gives the protein CASSTRTGALSGANVLTF.